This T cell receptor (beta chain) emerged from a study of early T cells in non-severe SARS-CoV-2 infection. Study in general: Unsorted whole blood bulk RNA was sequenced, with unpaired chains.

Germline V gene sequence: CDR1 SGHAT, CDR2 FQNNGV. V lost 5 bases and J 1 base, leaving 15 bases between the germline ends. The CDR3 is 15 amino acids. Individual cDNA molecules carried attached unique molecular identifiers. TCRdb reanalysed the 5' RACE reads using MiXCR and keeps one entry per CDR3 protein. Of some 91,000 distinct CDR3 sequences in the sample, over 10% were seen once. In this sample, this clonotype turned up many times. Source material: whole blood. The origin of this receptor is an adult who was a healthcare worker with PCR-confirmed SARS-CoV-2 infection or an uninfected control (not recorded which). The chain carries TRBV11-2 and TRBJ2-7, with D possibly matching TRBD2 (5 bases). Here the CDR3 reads CASSIRGQKSYEQYF. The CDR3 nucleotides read TGTGCCAGCAGCATCCGCGGGCAGAAGTCCTACGAGCAGTACTTC.